A single sample gave rise to the 2 T cell receptor beta chains below, sequenced in a study of blood T cell repertoires in COVID-19 (dated by TCRdb to the early 2020s). The library was built by means of the immunoSEQ multiplex PCR assay. TCRdb carries this immuneACCESS record with in-frame sequences only. Its versions omit some clonotypes, under half of them owing to an unresolved V gene in the studies checked, with the rest unexplained. The sample table records around 300,000 clones; 85% to 90% of these occur just once. The top ten constitute 2.4% of the sample. The material sequenced was PBMCs or T cells enriched from blood (not recorded which). Receptors originate from a woman between 18 and 29 years old who had recovered from COVID-19.

This clone was recorded only once. The chain uses TRBV27 and TRBJ2-7; 8 nucleotides line up with TRBD2. The junction had 7 bases not matched to a gene; V was cut back by 4 bases and J by 5 bases. Germline assignment: CDR1 MNHEY and CDR2 SMNVEV (reference sequence). The CDR3 is 14 amino acids. DNA of the CDR3: TGTGCCAGCAGTTCTCAGCTCGGGGGGGACGAGCAGTACTTC. It codes for CASSSQLGGDEQYF.

The genes are TRBV5-6 and TRBJ2-7; 9 bases align to TRBD1. The V gene's germline CDR1 is SGHDT and CDR2 YYEEEE. Germline trimming cut 2 bases from V and 5 bases from J; bases unmatched to any gene: 8. The CDR3 contains 15 residues. DNA of the CDR3: TGTGCCAGCAGCTTCCCCGGGACAGGGCCCCACGAGCAGTACTTC. Translated, it gives CASSFPGTGPHEQYF.